This passage covers 32 T cell receptor beta chains from one sample sequenced in a study of spatial heterogeneity in lung cancer. TCRdb used MiXCR to reprocess the 5' RACE reads, holding one entry per CDR3 protein. This table has more than 10,000 distinct CDR3 sequences, 4.5% to 6.5% appearing once. Regarding time point: sample taken at primary tumor resection. From tumor, nontumor lung or frozen PBMC, whole RNA was taken unsorted for sequencing. Sequenced here: PBMCs, sampled at surgery. The receptors here all came from a male donor with early-stage non-small cell lung cancer.

The chain combines TRBV7-2 with TRBJ2-5; D may be TRBD2 (7 bases). Germline V gives CDR1 SGHTA, CDR2 FQGNSA. CDR3 size: 15 residues. The ends were cut back, 3 bases at V and 0 bases at J, with 11 bases in the middle. The CDR3 DNA is TGTGCCAGCAGCTTTAACGGGGGGCACCAAGAGACCCAGTACTTC. Translation: CASSFNGGHQETQYF.

Many counts were recorded for this clonotype. This chain connects TRBV6-2 or TRBV6-3 to TRBJ1-1, with D hard to call. The ends were cut back, 8 bases at V and 1 base at J, with 11 bases in the middle. The germline gives CDR1 MNHEY, CDR2 SVGEGT. The CDR3 spans 13 residues. The DNA for the CDR3 is TGTGCCAGCCTTAGGGCGACGAACACTGAAGCTTTCTTT. It codes for CASLRATNTEAFF.

This clonotype was detected ten times or more. The chain joins TRBV7-9 to TRBJ2-1; tentatively, D is TRBD2 (6 bases). Germline V gene data show CDR1 as SEHNR and CDR2 as FQNEAQ (reference sequence). V was trimmed by 4 bases and J by 0 bases, leaving 10 bases between them. CDR3 size: 15 residues. CDR3 sequence (DNA): TGTGCCAGCAGCTCGCTAGCGAGCTCCTACAATGAGCAGTTCTTC. Protein: CASSSLASSYNEQFF.

This clonotype was recorded many times. The rearrangement links TRBV7-2 to TRBJ2-7; 7 bases are a match to TRBD1. This CDR3 has 14 amino acids. V lost 5 bases, J lost 3 bases, and 7 bases stayed unmatched. Germline-derived CDR1 and CDR2 are SGHTA and FQGNSA. The CDR3 nucleotides are TGTGCCAGCAGCGAAAAGACAGGGTTCTACGAGCAGTACTTC. Translated: CASSEKTGFYEQYF.

This clonotype was picked up many times. The genes are TRBV11-1 and TRBJ1-2; D is possibly TRBD1 (6 bases). V lost 1 base and J 0 bases, leaving 6 bases between the germline ends. CDR1 and CDR2 from the germline V gene are SGHAT and FQDESV (reference sequence). This CDR3 is 14 amino acids long. Here the CDR3 reads CASSLGTANYGYTF. DNA for the CDR3: TGTGCCAGCAGCTTAGGGACAGCTAACTATGGCTACACCTTC. Combining the CDR3 with reference TRBV11-1 and TRBJ1-2 gives the whole variable domain EAEVAQSPRYKITEKSQAVAFWCDPISGHATLYWYRQILGQGPELLVQFQDESVVDDSQLPKDRFSAERLKGVDSTLKIQPAELGDSAMYLCASSLGTANYGYTFGSGTRLTVV.

This clonotype was observed at least ten times. The chain uses TRBV2 and TRBJ2-6; D unresolved. The CDR3 sequence is 14 residues long. The germline gives CDR1 SNHLY, CDR2 FYNNEI. Trimming took 6 bases from V and 1 from J, leaving 7 bases between them. The DNA for the CDR3 is TGTGCCAGCAGGACCGGGTCTGGGGCCAACGTCCTGACTTTC. Translation: CASRTGSGANVLTF.

This clonotype was found many times. No DNA is shown, since the ends of the CDR3 on it are uncertain; the CDR3 is the one TCRdb lists. The chain joins TRBV28 to TRBJ2-3; the table assigns TRBD1, which was not confirmed against the DNA. Counting both end residues, the CDR3 totals 14 amino acids. Germline values: CDR1 MDHEN, CDR2 SYDVKM. The CDR3 region is CASSSSGGPDTQYF.

This clonotype turned up a few times. The V gene is TRBV7-2, the J gene TRBJ2-7; D is uncertain. Germline V gene sequence: CDR1 SGHTA, CDR2 FQGNSA. V was trimmed by 2 bases and J by 0 bases, leaving 5 bases between them. The CDR3 extends over 13 amino acids. The CDR3 region has the DNA TGTGCCAGCAGCTTACAGAGCTCCTACGAGCAGTACTTC. As protein: CASSLQSSYEQYF. The full variable domain, completed using reference TRBV7-2 and TRBJ2-7, is GAGVSQSPSNKVTEKGKDVELRCDPISGHTALYWYRQSLGQGLEFLIYFQGNSAPDKSGLPSDRFSAERTGGSVSTLTIQRTQQEDSAVYLCASSLQSSYEQYFGPGTRLTVT.

This clonotype was counted many times. V is TRBV7-2 and J is TRBJ2-3, with no clear D. Germline lookup yields CDR1 SGHTA and CDR2 FQGNSA. V was cut by 2 bases and J by 0 bases, with 6 bases left in between. The CDR3 contains 14 residues. CDR3 region: CASSLSRSTDTQYF. CDR3 DNA: TGTGCCAGCAGCTTATCCAGAAGCACAGATACGCAGTATTTT.

In its sample, this clonotype was seen many times. The chain combines TRBV11-2 with TRBJ2-2; possible D gene TRBD2, 5 bases. The CDR3 has 13 residues. Trimming removed 1 base from V and 7 bases from J, with 7 bases in between. Looked up from germline, CDR1 is SGHAT and CDR2 is FQNNGV. The CDR3 nucleotides are TGTGCCAGCAGCTTAGGTCGGGACGGGGAGCTGTTTTTT. Protein sequence: CASSLGRDGELFF.

This clonotype was counted at least ten times. The J gene is TRBJ2-1, the V gene TRBV29-1, with D possibly being TRBD2 (6 bases). The length of the CDR3 is 13 residues. Trimming took 4 bases from V and 2 from J, leaving 9 bases between them. CDR1 is SQVTM and CDR2 is ANQGSEA in the germline V gene. The CDR3 sequence is CSVASATYNEQFF. Written as DNA, the CDR3 is TGCAGCGTTGCTAGCGCTACCTACAATGAGCAGTTCTTC.

This clonotype appeared many times. The V call is TRBV28, the J call TRBJ2-7, with a weak D call TRBD1 (6 bases). CDR3 length: 14 amino acids. V dropped 6 bases and J dropped 4 bases, with 16 bases sitting between them. In germline, CDR1 is MDHEN, CDR2 SYDVKM. The CDR3, as DNA: TGTGCCAGCAGCGACAGGCGTCTGGCGTACGAGCAGTACTTC. Its protein is CASSDRRLAYEQYF.

This clonotype has at least ten counts. The chain couples TRBV28 to TRBJ2-7, with D unresolved. Per germline, CDR1 MDHEN and CDR2 SYDVKM. V was clipped by 1 base and J by 1 base, with 5 bases between them. The CDR3 consists of 13 residues. DNA of the CDR3: TGTGCCAGCAGTTTATACGAGTCCTACGAGCAGTACTTC. Translation gives CASSLYESYEQYF.

At least ten counts were recorded for this clonotype. The V and J genes are TRBV10-3 and TRBJ2-3; D unclear. Germline V gene sequence: CDR1 ENHRY, CDR2 SYGVKD. The CDR3 length is 14 residues. Trimming cost V 2 bases and J 4 bases, with 10 bases left between them. CDR3 DNA: TGTGCCATCAGTGAGCCTCGATCCGCAGATACGCAGTATTTT. It yields the protein CAISEPRSADTQYF.

The sample holds many counts of this clonotype. This chain connects TRBV7-2 to TRBJ1-2, with D maybe TRBD1 (5 bases). Germline CDR1 reads SGHTA; CDR2 reads FQGNSA. Trimming took off 1 base at V and 4 bases at J, with 10 bases between the two ends. There are 14 residues in the CDR3. CDR3 in amino acids: CASSLDGGSYGYTF. As DNA, the CDR3 is TGTGCCAGCAGCTTAGACGGGGGATCCTATGGCTACACCTTC.

By its share, this clonotype is medium-sized (0.01 to 0.1%). The chain has TRBV29-1 and TRBJ2-6; no reliable D call. Germline CDR1 reads SQVTM; CDR2 reads ANQGSEA. The CDR3 is made up of 13 amino acids. The CDR3 coding sequence is TGCAAGGGCGCTTGGCCCGGGGCCAACGTCCTGACTTTC. It yields the protein CKGAWPGANVLTF. Complete variable domain (other parts from reference TRBV29-1 and TRBJ2-6): SAVISQKPSRDICQRGTSLTIQCQVDSQVTMMFWYRQQPGQSLTLIATANQGSEATYESGFVIDKFPISRPNLTFSTLTVSNMSPEDSSIYLCKGAWPGANVLTFGAGSRLTVL.

This clonotype showed up many times. V is TRBV21-1 and J is TRBJ1-1; TRBD1 is the table's D call and was not checked against the DNA. TRBV21-1 is a pseudogene. The CDR3 is 17 amino acids. CDR3 sequence (DNA): TGTGCCAGCAGCAAAGCGCGGGACAGCAAAATGAACACTGAAGCTTTCTTT. The encoded protein is CASSKARDSKMNTEAFF.

In its sample, this clonotype ranks as medium-sized. The chain couples TRBV10-3 to TRBJ1-5; D might be TRBD1 (5 bases). CDR3 length: 13 amino acids. Trimming stripped 4 bases from V and 4 bases from J, with 8 bases between. Germline-derived CDR1 and CDR2 are ENHRY and SYGVKD. The CDR3 protein is CAISAEGNQPQHF. DNA of the CDR3: TGTGCCATCAGTGCGGAGGGGAATCAGCCCCAGCATTTT.

The rearrangement joins TRBV9 to TRBJ1-4; the D gene is possibly TRBD1 (5 bases). Looked up from germline, CDR1 is SGDLS and CDR2 is YYNGEE. The CDR3 spans 14 residues. V gave up 3 bases and J gave up 8 bases, with 14 bases separating them. This CDR3 reads CASSGSQGGEKLFF. The CDR3, as DNA: TGTGCCAGCAGCGGAAGTCAGGGCGGGGAAAAACTGTTTTTT.

This clonotype has ten or more counts. This chain uses TRBV12-3 or TRBV12-4 with TRBJ2-1, with 9 bases fitting TRBD1. V lost 5 bases, J lost 8 bases, and 4 bases stayed unmatched. The CDR3 spans 13 residues. CDR3 in amino acids: CASSGQGFDEQFF. The DNA for the CDR3 is TGTGCCAGCAGTGGACAGGGGTTCGATGAGCAGTTCTTC.

In its sample, this clonotype was seen many times. This chain joins TRBV2 and TRBJ2-4; maybe TRBD1 (6 bases). Per germline, CDR1 SNHLY and CDR2 FYNNEI. V lost 3 bases, J lost 6 bases, and 9 bases lay in between. The CDR3 sequence is 13 residues long. CDR3 protein: CASSDRGRNIQYF. The CDR3 region has the DNA TGTGCCAGCAGTGACAGGGGACGAAACATTCAGTACTTC.

The sample holds many counts of this clonotype. The V gene is TRBV2, the J gene TRBJ2-5; possibly TRBD1 for D (5 bases). V lost 6 bases to trimming and J lost 2 bases, with 13 bases between them. The CDR3 extends over 14 amino acids. Looked up from germline, CDR1 is SNHLY and CDR2 is FYNNEI. DNA for the CDR3: TGTGCCAGCAGCTTGGGGCGGAAACAAGAGACCCAGTACTTC. As protein: CASSLGRKQETQYF. The full variable domain, its missing parts supplied by reference TRBV2 and TRBJ2-5, is EPEVTQTPSHQVTQMGQEVILRCVPISNHLYFYWYRQILGQKVEFLVSFYNNEISEKSEIFDDQFSVERPDGSNFTLKIRSTKLEDSAMYFCASSLGRKQETQYFGPGTRLLVL.

In its sample, this clonotype was seen many times. V usage is TRBV19 and J usage is TRBJ2-4; 9 positions match TRBD1. Trimming removed 6 bases from V and 0 bases from J; junction bases left unmatched: 3. Germline-derived CDR1 and CDR2 are LNHDA and SQIVND (reference sequence). This CDR3 has 15 amino acids. CDR3 loop: CASSAQGAAKNIQYF. CDR3 DNA: TGTGCCAGTAGCGCACAGGGGGCAGCCAAAAACATTCAGTACTTC.

In this sample, this clonotype turned up many times. The rearrangement uses TRBV20-1 and TRBJ2-7; 7 positions agree with TRBD1. This CDR3 contains 16 residues. After removal of 3 bases from V and 3 bases from J, the junction contained 14 bases not matched to a gene. From germline, CDR1 is DFQATT and CDR2 SNEGSKA (reference sequence). CDR3 loop: CSASRSVSTGSYEQYF. The CDR3 coding sequence is TGCAGTGCTAGTCGTTCAGTGTCGACAGGGAGCTACGAGCAGTACTTC.

This clonotype was recorded at least ten times. The chain is built from TRBV27 and TRBJ1-5; unclear D gene. V was pared by 3 bases and J by 7 bases, with 7 bases between. Germline lookup yields CDR1 MNHEY and CDR2 SMNVEV (reference sequence). CDR3 length: 12 residues. The CDR3 spells CASSFSGQPQHF. CDR3 DNA: TGTGCCAGCAGTTTTTCCGGCCAGCCCCAGCATTTT.

Sample share makes this clonotype medium-sized (0.01 to 0.1%). The chain employs TRBV29-1 and TRBJ2-7; weak D call: TRBD2 (6 bases). Germline assignment: CDR1 SQVTM and CDR2 ANQGSEA. The V gene lost 0 bases and the J gene lost 6 bases, with 18 bases spanning the gap. CDR3 length: 15 residues. CDR3 region: CSVEDLVRDPGEQYF. CDR3 DNA sequence: TGCAGCGTTGAAGATCTGGTGCGGGACCCCGGCGAGCAGTACTTC.

In regard to this clonotype: With a much larger clone just one base away, this may be a read error. The chain combines TRBV21-1 with TRBJ1-2; TRBD1, the D gene given by the table, was not confirmed from the DNA. TRBV21-1 is deemed a pseudogene. The CDR3 has 16 amino acids. The CDR3 nucleotides are TGTGTCAGCAGCTCACCGTCGGACAGCTTCCACTATGGCTACACCTTC. This sequence encodes CVSSSPSDSFHYGYTF.

The sample holds many counts of this clonotype. The chain joins TRBV11-3 to TRBJ2-3; TRBD2 agrees at 11 bases. V shed 4 bases and J 2 bases; nucleotides not matched to a gene: 2. The CDR3 runs 15 residues. Looked up from germline, CDR1 is SGHNT and CDR2 is YENEEA. The CDR3 sequence: CASSSGLADTDTQYF. The CDR3 nucleotides are TGTGCCAGCAGCTCGGGACTAGCGGACACAGATACGCAGTATTTT.

By share of the sample, this clonotype is medium-sized. The chain combines TRBV28 with TRBJ1-2; D call uncertain. This CDR3 region has 12 residues. Germline values: CDR1 MDHEN, CDR2 SYDVKM. V was shortened by 2 bases and J by 5 bases, with 6 bases between the two germline ends. The DNA of the CDR3 is TGTGCCAGCAGTTTAATGAGTTATGGCTACACCTTC. It codes for CASSLMSYGYTF.

In this sample, this clonotype is medium-sized. This chain links TRBV6-2 or TRBV6-3 with TRBJ1-1; TRBD1 agrees at 11 bases. The CDR3 totals 16 residues. CDR1 and CDR2 from the germline V gene are MNHEY and SVGEGT. The V segment lost 6 bases and the J segment 3 bases; nucleotides outside the gene matches: 9. DNA of the CDR3: TGTGCCAGCAGCATCCTAGGACAGGGGGCCGACACTGAAGCTTTCTTT. Translation gives CASSILGQGADTEAFF.

The table lists this clonotype with many counts. The chain uses TRBV30 and TRBJ1-1; D gene uncertain. The V and J ends lost 8 bases and 0 bases respectively, with 13 bases between them. CDR1 GTSNPN and CDR2 SVGIG come from the germline V gene (reference sequence). This CDR3 spans 13 amino acids. The CDR3 coding sequence is TGTGCCGGACTGGGCTCCATGAACACTGAAGCTTTCTTT. Protein product: CAGLGSMNTEAFF.

Judged by abundance, this clonotype is medium-sized. The chain carries TRBV28 and TRBJ1-3, with D possibly being TRBD1 (6 bases). Trimming took off 3 bases at V and 0 bases at J, with 12 bases between the two ends. Per germline, CDR1 MDHEN and CDR2 SYDVKM. The CDR3 totals 16 residues. The CDR3 DNA is TGTGCCAGCAGTTTCGGGACAACGGTCTCTGGAAACACCATATATTTT. Its translation is CASSFGTTVSGNTIYF.